A single sample gave rise to the 17 T cell receptor beta chains below, sequenced in a study of blood T cells in healthy people across ages. The second PCR ran about 6 to 12 cycles with a sample-barcoded 5' primer and J-beta primers. TCRdb redid the calling of the 5' RACE reads with MiXCR, one entry per CDR3 protein. Among about 1.1 million distinct CDR3 sequences listed, 30% to 40% were seen once. Material: blood. Receptors were obtained from a man between 18 and 29 years old in good health.

The chain employs TRBV6-2 or TRBV6-3 and TRBJ1-2; D unclear. V lost 0 bases, J lost 7 bases, and 12 bases lay in between. Per the germline V gene, CDR1 is MNHEY and CDR2 is SVGEGT. The CDR3 has 14 amino acids. The CDR3 here is CASSYSLQPGGYTF. The CDR3 nucleotides read TGTGCCAGCAGTTACTCTCTGCAGCCAGGTGGCTACACCTTC.

This clonotype has a single count. At one of its ends the junction is not consistent with the germline gene, which may arise from a read error. The rearrangement uses TRBV15 and TRBJ2-3; perhaps TRBD2 as D (5 bases). The CDR3 covers 17 residues. Germline V CDR1 and CDR2: LNHNV, YYDKDF (reference sequence). The CDR3 is CATNRAQDWISEDTQYF. CDR3 nucleotides: TGTGCCACCAACAGAGCCCAGGACTGGATCTCGGAAGATACGCAGTATTTT.

CDR3 sequence: CAWASGSEQFF. The CDR3 DNA sequence: TGTGCCTGGGCATCAGGAAGTGAGCAGTTCTTC. The chain carries TRBV30 and TRBJ2-1; D remains ambiguous. This CDR3 is built from 11 residues. CDR1 is GTSNPN and CDR2 is SVGIG in the germline V gene (reference sequence). V was clipped by 5 bases and J by 9 bases, with 11 bases between them.

Written as DNA, the CDR3 is TGTGCCATCAGTGAGTCGACAGGTGCCTACGAGCAGTACTTC. Translation gives CAISESTGAYEQYF. The chain carries TRBV10-3 and TRBJ2-7; weak D call: TRBD1 (6 bases). The CDR3 has 14 amino acids. The V gene's germline CDR1 is ENHRY and CDR2 SYGVKD. V shed 0 bases and J shed 2 bases, with 8 bases lying between them.

The rearrangement uses TRBV6-6 and TRBJ1-2, with 9 bases identical to TRBD1. CDR1 MNHNY and CDR2 SVGAGI come from the germline V gene (reference sequence). Trimming removed 5 bases from V and 4 bases from J; junction bases left unmatched: 5. The CDR3 length is 14 residues. The CDR3 DNA reads as TGTGCCAGCAGTACCTTGACAGGGGGCTATGGCTACACCTTC. Translated, it gives CASSTLTGGYGYTF.

CDR3 sequence (DNA): TGCGCCAGCAGCGCGGGATCAGCCGCAGCTAGCACAGATACGCAGTATTTT. It codes for CASSAGSAAASTDTQYF. V gene TRBV5-1 combines with J gene TRBJ2-3; perhaps TRBD2 as D (6 bases). The germline gives CDR1 SGHRS, CDR2 YFSETQ. Trimming removed 4 bases from V and 0 bases from J, with 18 bases in between. The CDR3 is 17 residues long.

V usage is TRBV12-3 or TRBV12-4 and J usage is TRBJ1-2; 7 bases line up with TRBD1. J lost 9 bases, V lost 5 bases, and 6 bases had no gene match. The CDR3 spans 12 residues. DNA of the CDR3: TGTGCCAGCAGTAGAGGACAGGACAGCTACACCTTC. This translates into CASSRGQDSYTF.

This clonotype has just a few counts. The chain is built from TRBV20-1 and TRBJ2-7; 13 bases agree with TRBD2. With V trimmed by 5 bases and J by 2 bases, 0 bases remained unmatched. Germline V gives CDR1 DFQATT, CDR2 SNEGSKA (reference sequence). This CDR3 is 13 amino acids long. CDR3 residues: CSAGTSGAYEQYF. The CDR3 nucleotides read TGCAGTGCTGGGACTAGCGGGGCCTACGAGCAGTACTTC.

V usage is TRBV5-1 and J usage is TRBJ2-7, with D unclear. The end of the DNA is better explained by TRBJ2-1, so the J call may be wrong. This CDR3 has 12 residues. Germline loops: CDR1 SGHRS, CDR2 YFSETQ. Here the CDR3 reads CASSLASYEQFF. CDR3 DNA sequence: TGCGCCAGCAGCTTGGCCTCCTACGAGCAGTTCTTC.

V usage is TRBV4-1 and J usage is TRBJ2-7; D might be TRBD1 (6 bases). This CDR3 contains 16 residues. CDR1 MGHRA and CDR2 YSYEKL come from the germline V gene. V shed 1 base and J shed 0 bases, with 13 bases lying between them. CDR3 nucleotides: TGCGCCAGCAGCCAAGGATTACAGGGATACTCCTACGAGCAGTACTTC. It is translated as CASSQGLQGYSYEQYF.

This clonotype appeared many times. The CDR3 nucleotides are TGTGCCAGCAGTTTTGTTGAACCGGGACAGTCTAACTATGGCTACACCTTC. It encodes CASSFVEPGQSNYGYTF. V and J are TRBV12-3 or TRBV12-4 and TRBJ1-2, with 7 positions matching TRBD1. The CDR3 length is 17 residues. Trimming at V came to 3 bases and at J to 0 bases, leaving 10 bases not matched to a gene.

The J gene is TRBJ2-1, the V gene TRBV2; D is perhaps TRBD1 (6 bases). With the DNA end fitting TRBJ2-7 better, the J assignment may be wrong. Germline V gene data show CDR1 as SNHLY and CDR2 as FYNNEI. The CDR3 totals 13 residues. The CDR3 is CASSDDRNNEQYF. CDR3 coding DNA: TGTGCCAGCAGTGACGACAGGAACAATGAGCAGTACTTC.

This clonotype showed up just a few times. This chain uses TRBV27 with TRBJ2-7, with D perhaps matching TRBD1 (6 bases). Germline-derived CDR1 and CDR2 are MNHEY and SMNVEV (reference sequence). The CDR3 is made up of 13 amino acids. Deletions cut 5 bases from V and 3 bases from J, with 11 bases between. The CDR3 nucleotides read TGTGCCAGCAGTGATACAGGGTTCTACGAGCAGTACTTC. Its translation: CASSDTGFYEQYF.

This clonotype turned up a few times. J is TRBJ1-2 and V is TRBV9, with D perhaps matching TRBD1 (5 bases). The CDR3 spans 15 residues. Germline V CDR1 and CDR2: SGDLS, YYNGEE. V lost 0 bases to trimming and J lost 2 bases, with 11 bases between them. In DNA form, the CDR3 reads TGTGCCAGCAGCGTAGATGTCCCAGGGAACTATGGCTACACCTTC. It specifies CASSVDVPGNYGYTF.

The chain carries TRBV15 and TRBJ1-1, with a tentative D call TRBD1 (5 bases). Germline CDR1 and CDR2: LNHNV and YYDKDF (reference sequence). This CDR3 contains 16 residues. Trimming took 0 bases from V and 3 from J, leaving 14 bases between them. CDR3 DNA: TGTGCCACCAGCAGAGAAGCCAGGGAACGGGACACTGAAGCTTTCTTT. This codes for CATSREARERDTEAFF.

This clonotype was seen a single time. The chain employs TRBV5-1 and TRBJ2-1; D unclear. CDR1 is SGHRS, CDR2 YFSETQ, per germline. This CDR3 spans 17 amino acids. V was shortened by 3 bases and J by 1 base, with 17 bases between the two germline ends. The CDR3 is CASSSSSDRTSYNEQFF. CDR3 sequence (DNA): TGCGCCAGCAGCTCGTCCTCCGACCGAACTTCCTACAATGAGCAGTTCTTC.

In its sample, this clonotype was seen a few times. Being one base from a much bigger clone, this may be a read error. The chain carries TRBV29-1 and TRBJ2-1, with a possible D match to TRBD1 (6 bases). The J call may be mistaken, given a closer DNA end match to TRBJ2-7. Germline V lookup: CDR1 SQVTM, CDR2 ANQGSEA. The CDR3 loop spans 16 amino acids. The CDR3 DNA follows: TGCAGCGTTGAATTGCGGAAAGGGGGTTCCTACAATGAGCAGTACTTC. Residues: CSVELRKGGSYNEQYF.